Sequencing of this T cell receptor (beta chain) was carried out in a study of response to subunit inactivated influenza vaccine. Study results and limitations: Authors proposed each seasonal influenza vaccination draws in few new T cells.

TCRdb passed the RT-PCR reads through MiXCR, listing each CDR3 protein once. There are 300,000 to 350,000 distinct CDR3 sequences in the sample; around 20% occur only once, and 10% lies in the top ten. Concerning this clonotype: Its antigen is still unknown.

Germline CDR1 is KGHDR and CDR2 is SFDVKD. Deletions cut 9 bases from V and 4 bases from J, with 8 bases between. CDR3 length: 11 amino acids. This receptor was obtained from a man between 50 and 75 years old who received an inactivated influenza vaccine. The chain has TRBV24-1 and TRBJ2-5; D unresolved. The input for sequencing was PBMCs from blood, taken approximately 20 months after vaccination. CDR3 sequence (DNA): TGTGCCACCGGGAAGGGAGAGACCCAGTACTTC. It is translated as CATGKGETQYF.